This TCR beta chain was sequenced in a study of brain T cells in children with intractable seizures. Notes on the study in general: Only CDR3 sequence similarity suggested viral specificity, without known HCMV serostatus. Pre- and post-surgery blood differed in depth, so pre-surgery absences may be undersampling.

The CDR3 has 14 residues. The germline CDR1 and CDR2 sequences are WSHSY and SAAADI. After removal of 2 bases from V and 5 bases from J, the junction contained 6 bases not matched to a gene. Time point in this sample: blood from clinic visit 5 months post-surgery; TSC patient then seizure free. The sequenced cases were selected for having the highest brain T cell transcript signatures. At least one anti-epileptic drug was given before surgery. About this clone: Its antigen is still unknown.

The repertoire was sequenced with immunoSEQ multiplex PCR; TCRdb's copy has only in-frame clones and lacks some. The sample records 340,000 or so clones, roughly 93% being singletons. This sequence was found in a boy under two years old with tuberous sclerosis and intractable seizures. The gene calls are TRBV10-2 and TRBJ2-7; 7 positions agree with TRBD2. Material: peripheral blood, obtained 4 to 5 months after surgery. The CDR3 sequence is CASSETGEGNEQYF. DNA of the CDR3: TGCGCCAGCAGTGAGACGGGGGAGGGCAACGAGCAGTACTTC.